The T cell receptor beta chain under discussion was sequenced for a study of blood T cell repertoires in COVID-19 (TCRdb year 2020). About the study as a whole: Collaborator samples came from the United States, Italy and Spain and covered acute and convalescent phases of COVID-19. The dataset comprised deeply sampled blood TCRbeta repertoires from subjects exposed to, actively infected with, or recovered from COVID-19. HLA class I and class II types, where available, came from metadata supplied by the sample provider rather than from assay-based typing. Samples were obtained from the ongoing ImmuneRACE study (first 160 participants) and from about 1,300 subjects provided by 6 global collaborators. The material from the prospective study consisted of cDNA or gDNA derived from T cells, B-cell-depleted T cells, or PBMCs. Sample metadata almost always included a de-identified subject ID, COVID-19 status, age in years and sex. The repertoires were released in a freely available public database meant as a resource for research on the immune response to SARS-CoV-2.

Overall results and qualifications from the work: How much clinical and demographic metadata was included differed by source and by participant, and the metadata was provided uncurated.

TCRbeta CDR3 regions were amplified from genomic DNA by means of the immunoSEQ Assay, a bias-controlled multiplex PCR. The authors' analysis ran thus. Nucleated cell counts per sample were estimated from amplification of reference gene primers within the assay. To quantify the absolute abundance of each unique TCRbeta CDR3 rearrangement, sequence reads were collapsed and filtered. For each sample, productive Simpson clonality was calculated as the square root of Simpson's diversity index across productive rearrangements. Here the immuneACCESS table is served through TCRdb, limited to in-frame sequences with V and J called. Missing clones are a known gap in these copies; in checked studies unresolved V genes cover under half, and the rest lacks a known reason. V and J calls and clone size are those listed in that table; D and trimming were worked out from the DNA. The sample table shows 150,000 to 200,000 clones, and more than 75% are seen once. The biggest ten clones account for approximately 4.4% of the sample.

The collaborating institutions used their own protocols to collect whole blood in K2EDTA tubes. Collaborator samples were shipped for TCRbeta analysis as frozen whole blood, isolated PBMCs, or DNA extracted from either sample type. Notes on this clone: Its antigen specificity is not known. Qualities for individual bases were not recorded, and no much larger clone is one base off.

Taken from the germline V gene, the CDR1 and CDR2 loops are MDHEN and SYDVKM. V has 6 bases trimmed and J has 4 bases trimmed; junction bases matching no gene number 10. The CDR3 has 16 amino acids, counting the end cysteine and phenylalanine. CDR3 DNA is the only sequence kept; it has 48 bases, read in frame from the first base. In this chain, TRBV28 is recombined with TRBJ1-2; TRBD1 matches 11 bases in the middle. This clonotype originated in a human donor in a cohort sampled during active COVID-19. Sequenced sample: peripheral blood. The DNA reads TGTGCCAGCAGCCCGGCGGACAGGGGGCTAGGCTATGGCTACACCTTC. This yields the protein CASSPADRGLGYGYTF.